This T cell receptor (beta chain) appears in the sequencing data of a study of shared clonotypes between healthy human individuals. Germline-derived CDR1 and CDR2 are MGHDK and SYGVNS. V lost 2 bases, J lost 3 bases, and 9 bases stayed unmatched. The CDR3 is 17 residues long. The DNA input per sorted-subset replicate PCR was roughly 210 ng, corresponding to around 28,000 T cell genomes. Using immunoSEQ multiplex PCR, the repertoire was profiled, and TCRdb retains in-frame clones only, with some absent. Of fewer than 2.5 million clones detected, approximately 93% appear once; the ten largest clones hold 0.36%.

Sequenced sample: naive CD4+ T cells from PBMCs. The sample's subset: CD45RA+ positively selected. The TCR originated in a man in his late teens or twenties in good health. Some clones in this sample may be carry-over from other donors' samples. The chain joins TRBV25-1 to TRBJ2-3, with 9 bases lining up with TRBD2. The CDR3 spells CASSEIISGRGTDTQYF. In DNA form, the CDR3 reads TGTGCCAGCAGTGAAATCATTAGCGGGAGAGGGACAGATACGCAGTATTTT.